These T cell receptor beta chains were read from a single sample in a study of tumor-infiltrating lymphocytes in primary liver carcinoma. Via MiXCR, TCRdb re-called the multiplex PCR reads, giving one row per CDR3 protein. The data contain around 35,000 distinct CDR3 sequences, roughly 77% of them singletons. The specimen was tumor-adjacent normal liver tissue. The receptor source for this set is a man aged 35 to 55 with primary liver carcinoma and hepatitis B virus infection. Each CDR3 is given with its conserved first and last residue. The D gene is left open where the match is weak. Expanded clones are given a class, and other clones once, few, many or no size at all.

J: TRBJ1-1
V: TRBV7-9
D: -
size: -
CDR3: CASSLERGVNNGAFF
DNA: TGTGCCAGCAGCTTAGAAAGGGGGGTGAACAATGGAGCCTTCTTT

J: TRBJ2-3
V: TRBV29-1
D: TRBD2
size: -
CDR3: CSVAGVAGRTDTQYF
DNA: TGCAGTGTTGCAGGAGTAGCGGGGCGCACAGATACGCAGTATTTT

J: TRBJ2-1
V: TRBV4-1
D: -
size: many
CDR3: CASSQESATQYNEQFF
DNA: TGCGCCAGCAGCCAAGAGTCAGCGACCCAATACAATGAGCAGTTCTTC

J: TRBJ2-7
V: TRBV6-2/TRBV6-3
D: -
size: -
CDR3: CASSTGRDYEQYF
DNA: TGTGCCAGCAGCACAGGCAGGGACTACGAGCAGTACTTC

J: TRBJ2-5
V: TRBV6-2/TRBV6-3
D: TRBD2
size: -
CDR3: CVSSWTSGSGEIRYF
DNA: TGTGTCAGCAGTTGGACTAGCGGGAGTGGAGAGATCCGGTACTTC

J: TRBJ2-2
V: TRBV5-1
D: -
size: few
CDR3: CASSFGLTGVNTGELFF
DNA: TGCGCCAGCAGCTTTGGACTAACGGGAGTGAACACCGGGGAGCTGTTTTTT

J: TRBJ1-6
V: TRBV21-1
D: -
size: many
CDR3: CASSVAAEKNSPLHF
DNA: TGTGCCAGCAGCGTCGCGGCAGAAAAAAATTCACCCCTCCACTTT

J: TRBJ2-1
V: TRBV6-6
D: TRBD1
size: -
CDR3: CTSSYSVGQSIHNEQFF
DNA: TGTACCAGCAGTTACTCGGTGGGACAGAGCATACACAATGAGCAGTTCTTC

J: TRBJ2-3
V: TRBV28
D: -
size: -
CDR3: CASSFRQFSTDAQYF
DNA: TGTGCCAGCAGTTTTAGACAATTTAGCACAGATGCGCAGTATTTT

J: TRBJ2-5
V: TRBV11-1
D: TRBD1
size: large
CDR3: CASSLHRGQETQYF
DNA: TGTGCCAGCAGCCTACACAGGGGCCAAGAGACCCAGTACTTC

J: TRBJ2-1
V: TRBV4-3
D: -
size: -
CDR3: CANSQGSEPYNDQFF
DNA: TGCGCCAACAGCCAGGGGAGCGAACCTTACAATGATCAGTTCTTC

J: TRBJ2-4
V: TRBV11-2
D: -
size: -
CDR3: CASTTSAVAENIQYF
DNA: TGTGCCAGCACCACTTCGGCGGTAGCAGAAAATATTCAGTACTTC

J: TRBJ2-7
V: TRBV29-1
D: -
size: -
CDR3: CSITTSGTGTSYEQYF
DNA: TGCAGCATCACGACATCTGGGACCGGCACTTCCTACGAGCAGTACTTC

J: TRBJ2-1
V: TRBV30
D: TRBD2
size: once
CDR3: CAWSVQRGRPRQFF
DNA: TGTGCCTGGAGTGTACAGCGGGGGAGGCCCCGACAATTCTTC

J: TRBJ2-2
V: TRBV6-1
D: -
size: -
CDR3: CASRRGETGELFF
DNA: TGTGCCAGCAGAAGGGGGGAAACCGGGGAGCTGTTTTTT

J: TRBJ2-1
V: TRBV7-6
D: TRBD2
size: -
CDR3: CASSLPGSGRAWDEKFF
DNA: TGTGCCAGCAGCTTGCCGGGTAGCGGGAGGGCCTGGGATGAGAAGTTCTTC

J: TRBJ2-7
V: TRBV29-1
D: -
size: medium-sized
CDR3: CSALFGAEQYF
DNA: TGCAGCGCCCTCTTCGGGGCCGAGCAGTACTTC

J: TRBJ1-2
V: TRBV6-5
D: -
size: -
CDR3: CSSSASERGNHGYTF
DNA: TGTTCCAGCAGTGCATCCGAAAGGGGAAATCATGGCTACACCTTC

J: TRBJ2-5
V: TRBV11-2
D: -
size: -
CDR3: CASSLESGMSMETQHF
DNA: TGTGCCAGCAGTTTAGAGTCCGGCATGTCGATGGAGACCCAGCACTTC

J: TRBJ2-3
V: TRBV29-1
D: -
size: -
CDR3: CSVGGERIDTRYF
DNA: TGCAGCGTTGGGGGGGAGCGGATAGATACGCGGTATTTT

J: TRBJ2-1
V: TRBV14
D: TRBD1
size: -
CDR3: CASSQGRASRGQSF
DNA: TGTGCCAGCAGCCAAGGAAGGGCGTCGAGGGGACAGTCCTTC

J: TRBJ2-7
V: TRBV20-1
D: -
size: -
CDR3: CSGRDLDDSSYEQYF
DNA: TGCAGTGGTAGAGATCTGGACGACAGCTCCTACGAGCAGTACTTC

J: TRBJ1-1
V: TRBV4-2
D: -
size: -
CDR3: CANSPGIDAFF
DNA: TGTGCCAACAGCCCGGGGATTGATGCTTTCTTT

J: TRBJ2-4
V: TRBV11-2
D: TRBD1
size: -
CDR3: CASSSGTGSNIQYF
DNA: TGTGCCAGCAGCTCTGGGACAGGGAGTAACATTCAGTACTTC

J: TRBJ2-3
V: TRBV10-3
D: -
size: -
CDR3: CAISEWVVRGSADMQYF
DNA: TGTGCCATCAGTGAGTGGGTGGTTCGAGGGAGTGCAGATATGCAGTATTTT

J: TRBJ1-2
V: TRBV7-9
D: TRBD1
size: -
CDR3: CDIRWDRGFHVYTF
DNA: TGTGACATCAGATGGGACAGGGGGTTTCATGTCTACACCTTC

J: TRBJ2-1
V: TRBV6-1
D: TRBD2
size: once
CDR3: CDSDGKLAGGFEEQFF
DNA: TGTGACAGCGACGGAAAATTAGCGGGAGGCTTCGAAGAGCAGTTCTTC

J: TRBJ2-7
V: TRBV11-1
D: -
size: -
CDR3: CASSWSWPLYVQYF
DNA: TGTGCCAGCAGTTGGTCTTGGCCCTTATACGTGCAGTACTTC

J: TRBJ2-7
V: TRBV29-1
D: -
size: -
CDR3: CSAMTSGATPYEQYF
DNA: TGCAGCGCCATGACATCTGGGGCCACTCCCTACGAGCAGTACTTC

J: TRBJ2-7
V: TRBV6-2/TRBV6-3
D: TRBD2
size: -
CDR3: CVSSYRLATEQYF
DNA: TGCGTCAGCAGTTACAGACTAGCAACCGAGCAGTACTTC

J: TRBJ1-1
V: TRBV6-2/TRBV6-3
D: -
size: -
CDR3: CANSSAGPASF
DNA: TGTGCTAACAGTTCGGCAGGGCCGGCTTCCTTT

J: TRBJ2-1
V: TRBV29-1
D: TRBD2
size: few
CDR3: CSVNRVAGLDNEQLF
DNA: TGCAGCGTTAATCGAGTAGCGGGTCTTGACAATGAGCAGTTGTTC

J: TRBJ2-1
V: TRBV4-3
D: -
size: -
CDR3: CTSSQDPGKVRHFF
DNA: TGCACCAGCAGCCAAGATCCGGGAAAAGTAAGGCACTTCTTC

J: TRBJ2-7
V: TRBV19
D: TRBD2
size: many
CDR3: CASAPVGLEPEQYF
DNA: TGTGCCAGTGCACCAGTCGGACTAGAGCCCGAGCAGTACTTC

J: TRBJ2-1
V: TRBV5-1
D: -
size: -
CDR3: CASSFSGAYNEPFF
DNA: TGCGCCAGCAGCTTTAGTGGGGCATACAATGAGCCGTTCTTC

J: TRBJ2-1
V: TRBV5-1
D: TRBD1
size: many
CDR3: CASSLAGTGGSYNEQFF
DNA: TGCGCCAGCAGCTTGGCCGGGACAGGGGGCAGCTACAATGAGCAGTTCTTC

J: TRBJ2-2
V: TRBV6-2/TRBV6-3
D: -
size: -
CDR3: CASTPGGVDTGELFF
DNA: TGTGCCAGCACCCCAGGGGGGGTGGATACCGGGGAGCTGTTTTTT

J: TRBJ2-1
V: TRBV11-1
D: TRBD2
size: -
CDR3: CASSIGETSGASRFGSEQFF
DNA: TGTGCCAGCAGCATAGGAGAGACTAGCGGGGCCTCACGGTTTGGCAGTGAGCAGTTCTTC

J: TRBJ2-7
V: TRBV28
D: -
size: -
CDR3: CASEDSANVYEQHF
DNA: TGTGCAAGCGAAGATAGCGCAAATGTCTACGAGCAGCACTTC

J: TRBJ2-5
V: TRBV4-3
D: -
size: few
CDR3: CASNQGAAIQETQYF
DNA: TGCGCCAGCAATCAAGGAGCGGCTATCCAAGAGACCCAGTACTTC

J: TRBJ2-2
V: TRBV29-1
D: TRBD2
size: -
CDR3: CSGLLTSGGQTGELSF
DNA: TGCAGCGGCCTCCTCACTAGCGGGGGTCAAACCGGGGAGCTGTCTTTT